This T cell receptor (beta chain) derives from a study of regulatory T cells in long-lasting Graves disease. In the study overall: Graves' patients, newly diagnosed, had taken antithyroid drugs under 3 months. General observations from the study: TCR diversity in persistent Graves' patients was below that of newly diagnosed ones. Favored usage of TRBV28, TRBJ1-2 and TRBJ2-5 was recorded in persistent disease.

The time point denotes: newly diagnosed GD, antithyroid drugs for less than 3 months. PBMC-extracted RNA yielded the TCR library. This clonotype was detected many times. Its antigen is as yet unknown. The germline CDR1 and CDR2 sequences are SGHAT and FQNNGV. The CDR3 totals 13 residues. V was cut by 5 bases and J by 4 bases, with 9 bases left in between. Construction of the TCR beta libraries employed iRepertoire HTBI primers in conjunction with Arm-PCR of CDR3 regions. TCRdb used MiXCR to reprocess the multiplex PCR reads, holding one entry per CDR3 protein. There are 300,000 to 450,000 distinct CDR3 sequences in the sample; 15% to 19% occur only once, and over 20% lies in the top ten.

The clonotype originates from a female donor with Graves disease. The chain links TRBV11-2 to TRBJ1-5, with a weak D call TRBD1 (5 bases). The sample here was peripheral blood mononuclear cells (PBMCs), taken at new diagnosis, from a patient treated with antithyroid drugs. In DNA, the CDR3 is TGTGCCAGCAGCCCTGACAGAAATCAGCCCCAGCATTTT. It specifies CASSPDRNQPQHF.